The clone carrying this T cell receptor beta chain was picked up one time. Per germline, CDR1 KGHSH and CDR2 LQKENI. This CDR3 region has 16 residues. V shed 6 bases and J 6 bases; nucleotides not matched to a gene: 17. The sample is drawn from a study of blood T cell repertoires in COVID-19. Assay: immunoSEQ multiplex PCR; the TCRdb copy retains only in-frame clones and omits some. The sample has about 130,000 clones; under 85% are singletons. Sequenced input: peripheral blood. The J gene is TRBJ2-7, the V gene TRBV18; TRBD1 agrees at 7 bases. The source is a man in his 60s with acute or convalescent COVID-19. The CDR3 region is CASSPIIARQGTEQYF. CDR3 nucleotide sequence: TGTGCCAGCTCCCCCATCATAGCGAGACAGGGCACCGAGCAGTACTTC.